This is a list of T cell receptor beta chains from one sample in a study of blood T cell repertoires in COVID-19. Profiling relied on immunoSEQ multiplex PCR, and the TCRdb table lists in-frame clones only, not all of them. There are a few hundred thousand clones in the sample; about 87% occur only once, and approximately 2.9% lies in the top ten. The specimen sequenced was peripheral blood. These receptors originate from a man in his sixties with acute or convalescent COVID-19. CDR3s include the opening cysteine and the closing phenylalanine or tryptophan. The D gene is left open where the match is weak. Where a row states a size, it is once, few, many or the class of an expanded clone; other rows omit it.

abundance	v_gene	j_gene	len	d_gene	CDR3aa	CDR3nt
NA	TRBV11-2	TRBJ2-5	16	TRBD2	CASSLPRGGPRETQYF	TGTGCCAGCAGCTTGCCGCGGGGGGGCCCTCGAGAGACCCAGTACTTC
NA	TRBV18	TRBJ2-2	19	NA	CASSPLPGSVVESSGELFF	TGTGCCAGCTCACCACTCCCAGGGTCCGTCGTCGAATCGTCCGGGGAGCTGTTTTTT
NA	TRBV27	TRBJ2-4	14	NA	CASSLQGPKNIQYF	TGTGCCAGCAGTTTACAGGGGCCCAAAAACATTCAGTACTTC
NA	TRBV9	TRBJ1-1	15	NA	CASSVAGSLNTEAFF	TGTGCCAGCAGCGTAGCGGGGTCCCTGAACACTGAAGCTTTCTTT
NA	TRBV27	TRBJ2-1	13	NA	CASKSGSYNEQFF	TGTGCCAGCAAATCGGGCTCCTACAATGAGCAGTTCTTC
NA	TRBV29-1	TRBJ2-1	13	NA	CSWARGSYNEQFF	TGCAGCTGGGCGAGGGGGTCCTACAATGAGCAGTTCTTC
NA	TRBV11-2	TRBJ1-1	14	NA	CASSPSRRDTEAFF	TGTGCCAGCAGCCCGTCCCGCCGGGACACTGAAGCTTTCTTT
NA	TRBV7-2	TRBJ2-5	18	TRBD2	CASSLRASGGPGGQTQYF	TGTGCCAGCAGCTTAAGGGCTAGCGGGGGGCCTGGGGGGCAGACCCAGTACTTC
NA	TRBV7-8	TRBJ2-6	19	NA	CASRSTPWGLVGGANVLTF	TGTGCCAGCAGATCAACCCCCTGGGGGCTGGTCGGTGGGGCCAACGTCCTGACTTTC
once	TRBV5-1	TRBJ1-1	14	TRBD1	CASRAPGQYTEAFF	TGCGCCAGCAGGGCCCCGGGACAGTACACTGAAGCTTTCTTT
few	TRBV18	TRBJ1-2	15	TRBD1	CASSPPGDRGYGYTF	TGTGCCAGCTCACCACCGGGGGACAGGGGCTATGGCTACACCTTC
NA	TRBV7-3	TRBJ2-7	13	TRBD1	CASSLHRGEEQYF	TGTGCCAGCAGCTTACACAGGGGTGAGGAGCAGTACTTC
NA	TRBV6-5	TRBJ2-7	12	TRBD2	CASTAGGHEQYF	TGTGCCAGCACAGCGGGGGGGCATGAGCAGTACTTC
once	TRBV14	TRBJ2-2	15	TRBD2	CASSQVGGDTGELFF	TGTGCCAGCAGCCAAGTCGGGGGGGATACCGGGGAGCTGTTTTTT
once	TRBV6-4	TRBJ2-2	14	NA	CASSRDTYTGELFF	TGTGCCAGCAGTCGGGACACTTACACCGGGGAGCTGTTTTTT
few	TRBV27	TRBJ1-2	17	TRBD1	CASSLSGRGRANYGYTF	TGTGCCAGCAGTTTATCGGGCAGGGGGCGAGCTAACTATGGCTACACCTTC
NA	TRBV5-1	TRBJ1-1	14	TRBD1	CASSLTGANTEAFF	TGCGCCAGCAGCCTTACAGGGGCGAACACTGAAGCTTTCTTT
NA	TRBV5-4	TRBJ2-5	14	TRBD1	CASSPGTGWETQYF	TGTGCCAGCAGCCCCGGGACAGGGTGGGAGACCCAGTACTTC
NA	TRBV5-6	TRBJ2-7	15	NA	CASSLTVVSSYEQYF	TGTGCCAGCAGCTTGACAGTCGTCTCATCCTACGAGCAGTACTTC
NA	TRBV7-6	TRBJ1-2	12	TRBD1	CASSMRGHGYTF	TGTGCCAGCAGCATGAGGGGGCATGGCTACACCTTC
NA	TRBV27	TRBJ1-6	15	TRBD1	CASSLRTGAHSPLHF	TGTGCCAGCAGTCTCCGGACAGGGGCCCATTCACCCCTCCACTTT
once	TRBV12-5	TRBJ1-3	12	NA	CASGRGGNTIYF	TGTGCTAGTGGTAGGGGTGGAAACACCATATATTTT
NA	TRBV28	TRBJ2-7	17	TRBD1	CASSFWTGIGGSYEQYF	TGTGCCAGCAGTTTCTGGACAGGAATAGGGGGCTCCTACGAGCAGTACTTC
NA	TRBV5-5	TRBJ1-1	13	NA	CASSYTSNTEAFF	TGTGCCAGCAGCTATACTTCGAACACTGAAGCTTTCTTT
NA	TRBV5-1	TRBJ2-3	15	NA	CASTAVPGNTDTQYF	TGCGCCAGCACCGCGGTACCGGGAAACACAGATACGCAGTATTTT
few	TRBV29-1	TRBJ1-4	13	NA	CSVDRGSGEKLFF	TGCAGCGTTGATAGGGGGAGCGGTGAAAAACTGTTTTTT
once	TRBV6-6	TRBJ1-3	16	NA	CASSYVQGHSGNTIYF	TGTGCCAGCAGTTACGTACAGGGACACTCTGGAAACACCATATATTTT
NA	TRBV5-4	TRBJ2-1	16	TRBD1	CASSLRQGARGNEQFF	TGTGCCAGCAGCCTCAGACAGGGGGCGCGGGGCAATGAGCAGTTCTTC
once	TRBV5-5	TRBJ2-2	15	TRBD1	CASSPRDRYTGELFF	TGTGCCAGCAGCCCCCGGGACAGATACACCGGGGAGCTGTTTTTT
few	TRBV27	TRBJ2-1	14	NA	CASSFQGTYNEQFF	TGTGCCAGCAGTTTTCAGGGGACCTACAATGAGCAGTTCTTC
NA	TRBV25-1	TRBJ2-5	14	NA	CASSGRAYQETQYF	TGTGCCAGCAGTGGGCGGGCGTACCAAGAGACCCAGTACTTC
NA	TRBV18	TRBJ1-6	14	TRBD1	CASSADRKNSPLHF	TGTGCCAGCTCAGCGGACAGGAAGAATTCACCCCTCCACTTT
NA	TRBV7-3	TRBJ1-6	13	NA	CASSTTMGQPLHF	TGTGCCAGCAGCACTACAATGGGACAACCCCTCCACTTT
many	TRBV5-5	TRBJ1-6	16	NA	CASSLERSSYNSPLHF	TGTGCCAGCAGCTTGGAACGGAGTTCCTATAATTCACCCCTCCACTTT
NA	TRBV6-5	TRBJ1-5	15	NA	CASRTLGGTNQPQHF	TGTGCCAGCAGAACTTTGGGAGGGACCAATCAGCCCCAGCATTTT
NA	TRBV7-9	TRBJ2-5	15	TRBD1	CASSLRGGQGETQYF	TGTGCCAGCAGCTTACGAGGGGGCCAAGGGGAGACCCAGTACTTC
NA	TRBV5-1	TRBJ1-2	16	TRBD1	CASSLATQGAGYGYTF	TGCGCCAGCAGCTTGGCCACGCAGGGGGCTGGGTATGGCTACACCTTC
NA	TRBV5-4	TRBJ2-1	14	NA	CASSAASDLHEQFF	TGTGCCAGCAGCGCCGCTAGCGATCTCCATGAGCAGTTCTTC
NA	TRBV19	TRBJ2-1	16	TRBD1	CASRTGWRSGYNEQFF	TGTGCCAGCCGGACAGGGTGGCGGTCAGGGTACAATGAGCAGTTCTTC
NA	TRBV7-2	TRBJ2-7	15	NA	CASSSYSGATYEQYF	TGTGCCAGCAGTTCCTATTCAGGGGCTACCTACGAGCAGTACTTC
NA	TRBV21-1	TRBJ1-3	11	NA	CASSSRYTIYF	TGTGCCAGCAGCTCCAGGTACACCATATATTTT
NA	TRBV6-5	TRBJ2-5	14	TRBD1	CASSTPTGRETQYF	TGTGCCAGCAGTACGCCGACAGGGAGAGAGACCCAGTACTTC